A selection of T cell receptor beta chains follows, all from one sample in a study of blood T cell repertoires in COVID-19. The data were produced by immunoSEQ multiplex PCR, yet TCRdb's version contains in-frame clones alone and is incomplete. The sample consists of about 68,000 clones, 80% to 90% of them appearing once. Source material: peripheral blood. These receptors were obtained from a man aged 50 to 60 with acute or convalescent COVID-19. Each CDR3 is given with its conserved first and last residue. D genes are given only for firm matches. A clone size is listed for some rows: how often the clone was seen (once, few, many), or a class if it is expanded.

v_gene	j_gene	d_gene	len	abundance	CDR3nt	CDR3aa
TRBV2	TRBJ2-7	TRBD1	14	-	TGTGCCAGCAGTGACCCCCAGGGGGCCAGCGAGCAGTACTTC	CASSDPQGASEQYF
TRBV7-6	TRBJ2-1	-	16	-	TGTGCCAGCAGCTTATCGCGAACTAGCTTCCACAATGAGCAGTTCTTC	CASSLSRTSFHNEQFF
TRBV6-5	TRBJ2-3	TRBD2	15	-	TGTGCCAGCAGCCTTAGCGGGAGTTATACAGATACGCAGTATTTT	CASSLSGSYTDTQYF
TRBV11-3	TRBJ2-5	TRBD2	18	-	TGTGCCAGCAGCTTAGAGATCGGCGGGAGGGCCCTACAAGAGACCCAGTACTTC	CASSLEIGGRALQETQYF
TRBV6-5	TRBJ2-3	-	15	once	TGTGCCAGCAGTTATGGTGTCGGAGGCACAGATACGCAGTATTTT	CASSYGVGGTDTQYF
TRBV5-3	TRBJ1-2	-	19	-	TGTGCCAGAAGCTTACCCCTTTCGGGACCCGGGACGGGGGTCTATGGCTACACCTTC	CARSLPLSGPGTGVYGYTF
TRBV6-1	TRBJ2-3	TRBD2	17	-	TGTGCCAGCAGTGAAGCCGGGGTTAGCGGGAGTATTGGTACGCAGTATTTT	CASSEAGVSGSIGTQYF
TRBV11-2	TRBJ2-6	TRBD1	17	once	TGTGCCAGCAGCACACAGGGGAAAGTATCTGGGGCCAACGTCCTGACTTTC	CASSTQGKVSGANVLTF
TRBV24-1	TRBJ2-1	-	13	once	TGTGCCACCAGTGTAGTCGGAGGCAATGAGCAGTTCTTC	CATSVVGGNEQFF
TRBV6-2/TRBV6-3	TRBJ1-2	-	13	-	TGTGCCAGCAGCCGAGACAGGACCTATGGCTACACCTTC	CASSRDRTYGYTF
TRBV30	TRBJ2-7	-	14	-	TGTGCCTGGAGTGTTGAGGGCTTAATCTACGAGCAGTACTTC	CAWSVEGLIYEQYF
TRBV7-9	TRBJ2-7	-	12	-	TGTGCCAGCAGCTCCTTAAGTAGCGAGCAGTACTTC	CASSSLSSEQYF
TRBV4-2	TRBJ2-7	-	16	once	TGTGCCAGCAGCCAAGATCCAGCGGACAGCTCCTACGAGCAGTACTTC	CASSQDPADSSYEQYF
TRBV28	TRBJ1-1	TRBD1	15	-	TGTGCCAGCAGTTCAGGGGGCACGTCTGACACTGAAGCTTTCTTT	CASSSGGTSDTEAFF
TRBV6-5	TRBJ2-3	-	15	-	TGTGCCAGCAGTTACTTTCGGACTAGCACAGATACGCAGTATTTT	CASSYFRTSTDTQYF
TRBV28	TRBJ2-7	TRBD1	18	-	TGTGCCAGCAGTACCATCAGGGGGATAGGAGGTCTCACCTACGAGCAGTACTTC	CASSTIRGIGGLTYEQYF
TRBV19	TRBJ2-4	-	12	-	TGTGCCAGTAGTGGCAGGGTAAACATTCAGTACTTC	CASSGRVNIQYF
TRBV2	TRBJ1-2	-	14	-	TGTGCCAGTCAGGGGCCAGCGCATAGCTATGGCTACACCTTC	CASQGPAHSYGYTF
TRBV3-1/TRBV3-2	TRBJ2-5	-	15	-	TGTGCCAGCAGCCAATGGCCGGGGGAAGAAGAGACCCAGTACTTC	CASSQWPGEEETQYF
TRBV7-3	TRBJ2-3	TRBD2	16	-	TGTGCCAGCAGCTTATTGTCCGGGAGGGCTATGGATACGCAGTATTTT	CASSLLSGRAMDTQYF
TRBV3-1/TRBV3-2	TRBJ2-1	TRBD1	15	-	TGTGCCAGCAGCCACGGGGACAGACGACTTTGTGAGCAGTTCTTC	CASSHGDRRLCEQFF
TRBV12-5	TRBJ2-7	-	16	once	TGTGCTAGTGGTTTGGTACTTGCTAGCGTTCCCTACGAGCAGTACTTC	CASGLVLASVPYEQYF
TRBV6-6	TRBJ2-1	-	14	-	TGTGCCAGCAGGAGGAGGGGTCTCTACAATGAGCAGTTCTTC	CASRRRGLYNEQFF
TRBV12-3/TRBV12-4	TRBJ1-1	-	13	-	TGTGCCAGCAGTCTCCCGGGGGGTACTGAAGCTTTCTTT	CASSLPGGTEAFF
TRBV21-1	TRBJ2-2	-	17	-	TGTGCCAGCAGCAAAAGGCTAGCGGGAGATACCACCGGGGAGCTGTTTTTT	CASSKRLAGDTTGELFF